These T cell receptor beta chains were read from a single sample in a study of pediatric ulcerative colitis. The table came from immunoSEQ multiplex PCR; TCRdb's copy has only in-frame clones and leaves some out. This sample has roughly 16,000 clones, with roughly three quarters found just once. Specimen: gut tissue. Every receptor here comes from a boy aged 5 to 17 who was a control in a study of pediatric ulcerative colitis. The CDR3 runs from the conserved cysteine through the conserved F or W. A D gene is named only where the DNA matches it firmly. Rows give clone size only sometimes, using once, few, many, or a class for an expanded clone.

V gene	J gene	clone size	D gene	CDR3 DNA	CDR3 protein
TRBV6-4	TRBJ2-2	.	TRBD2	TGTGCCAGCAGTGACTCGTTTCTAGCGGGGAACACCGGGGAGCTATTTTTT	CASSDSFLAGNTGELFF
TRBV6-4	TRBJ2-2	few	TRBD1	TGTGCCAGCAGTGGGGACAGCACCGGGGAGCTGTTTTTT	CASSGDSTGELFF
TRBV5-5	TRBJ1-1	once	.	TGTGCCAGCAGCTTCGAACAGGTTGGTGAAGCTTTCTTT	CASSFEQVGEAFF
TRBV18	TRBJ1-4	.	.	TGTGCCAGCTCACAGGACGGCCCGGGAGTGGCGGGGGAAAAACTGTTTTTT	CASSQDGPGVAGEKLFF
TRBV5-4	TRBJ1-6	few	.	TGTGCCAGCAGCTTGAGGGCGGGGAATTCACCCCTCCACTTT	CASSLRAGNSPLHF
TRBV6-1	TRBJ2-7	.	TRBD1	TGTGCCAGCAGTGCCGAACAGGGGTTTAAAACCTACGAGCAGTACTTC	CASSAEQGFKTYEQYF
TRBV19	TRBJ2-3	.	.	TGTGCCAGTAGTATACCGGGAGAGGGGCCCACAGATACGCAGTATTTT	CASSIPGEGPTDTQYF
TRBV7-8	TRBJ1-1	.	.	TGTGCCAGCAGCTTAGATGGGGGGGCTGGCACTGAAGCTTTCTTT	CASSLDGGAGTEAFF
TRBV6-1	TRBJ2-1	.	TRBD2	TGTGCCAGCATCCCGGGACTAGCGGGTTACAATGAGCAGTTCTTC	CASIPGLAGYNEQFF
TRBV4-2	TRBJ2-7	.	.	TGTGCCAGCAGCCAAGACGCTAGCTTCTACGAGCAGTACTTC	CASSQDASFYEQYF
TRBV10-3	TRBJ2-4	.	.	TGTGCCATCAGTGATCCAGGGGTCCAAAACATTCAGTACTTC	CAISDPGVQNIQYF
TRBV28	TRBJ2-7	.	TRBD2	TGTGCCAGCAGTTCGACTAGCGGTTCCTACGAGCAGTACTTC	CASSSTSGSYEQYF
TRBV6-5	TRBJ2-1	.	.	TGTGCCAGCAGTTCCGGGACGGCCACCTACAATGAGCAGTTCTTC	CASSSGTATYNEQFF
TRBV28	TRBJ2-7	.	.	TGTGCCAGCGCTACAGTTAACCACGAGCAGTACTTC	CASATVNHEQYF
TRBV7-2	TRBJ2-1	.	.	TGTGCCAGCAGCCGCAGAATGGGGGGATCTAATGAGCAGTTCTTC	CASSRRMGGSNEQFF
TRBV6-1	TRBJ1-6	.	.	TGTGCCAGCAGTGAAGAACCGAGCAATTCACCCCTCCACTTT	CASSEEPSNSPLHF
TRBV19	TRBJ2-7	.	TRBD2	TGTGCCAGTAGTATTTCCCTAGCGGGAGAGGGGGAGCAGTACTTC	CASSISLAGEGEQYF
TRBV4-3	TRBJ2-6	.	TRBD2	TGCGCCAGCAGCCAAGAGGTGGGACTATTATTCGGGGCCAACGTCCTGACTTTC	CASSQEVGLLFGANVLTF